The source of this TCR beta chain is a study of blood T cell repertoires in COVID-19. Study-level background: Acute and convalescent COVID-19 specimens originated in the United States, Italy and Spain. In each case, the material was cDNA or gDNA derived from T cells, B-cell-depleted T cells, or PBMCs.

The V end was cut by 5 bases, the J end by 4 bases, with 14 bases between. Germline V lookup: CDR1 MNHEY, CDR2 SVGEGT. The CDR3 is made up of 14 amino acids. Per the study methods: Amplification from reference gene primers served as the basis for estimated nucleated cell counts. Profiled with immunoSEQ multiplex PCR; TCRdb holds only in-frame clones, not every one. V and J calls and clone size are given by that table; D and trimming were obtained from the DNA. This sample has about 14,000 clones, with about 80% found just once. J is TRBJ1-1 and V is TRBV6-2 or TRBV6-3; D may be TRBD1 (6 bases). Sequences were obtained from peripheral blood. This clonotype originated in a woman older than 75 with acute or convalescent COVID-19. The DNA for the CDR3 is TGTGCCAGCAGTAACCGGGGGGGGCGCACTGAAGCTTTCTTT. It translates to CASSNRGGRTEAFF.